This TCR beta chain was recorded in a study of cytomegalovirus exposure and HLA in healthy donors. As concerns this clone: The antigen is undetermined.

General study results and limits: As a later analysis revealed, the rate of TCR association differed by HLA locus, with DRB1 most and HLA-C fewest.

The study ran its PCR with 60 Vbeta and 13 Jbeta primers. Per the original methods: Unique TCR beta chains numbered around 80 million in a later analysis, with some 9.9 million shared. Only in-frame clones appear in the TCRdb table, and some are missing; sequencing was by immunoSEQ multiplex PCR. The DNA gave D and trimming, while V, J and clone size come from that table. The sample carries about 150,000 clones, roughly 79% recorded once. The CDR3 extends over 16 amino acids. Trimming stripped 2 bases from V and 2 bases from J, with 15 bases between. Germline CDR1 is SGHTA and CDR2 is FQGTGA. The chain links TRBV7-3 to TRBJ1-1, with D unresolved. Sequencing was carried out using PBMCs. This receptor was obtained from a male donor in good health and CMV-seronegative. Written as DNA, the CDR3 is TGTGCCAGCAGCTTACAAGCGGGTGTAACCAACACTGAAGCTTTCTTT. This gives the protein CASSLQAGVTNTEAFF.